This T cell receptor (beta chain) was identified in a study of control samples from healthy donors and cancer patients. Sequenced by immunoSEQ multiplex PCR; TCRdb stores in-frame clones only, minus some. The sample yields roughly 90,000 clones, 82% seen once. The CDR3 loop spans 21 amino acids. Germline lookup yields CDR1 LGHDT and CDR2 YNNKEL (reference sequence). The ends lost 0 bases at V and 2 bases at J; junction bases unmatched: 19. The V and J genes are TRBV3-1 (or the pseudogene TRBV3-2) and TRBJ2-5; 9 nucleotides agree with TRBD2. The sample consisted of blood. The sequence derives from a woman aged 60-75 years in good health. This CDR3 reads CASSQEGWGKLASGDQETQYF. In DNA, the CDR3 is TGTGCCAGCAGCCAAGAAGGATGGGGCAAGTTGGCTAGCGGGGATCAAGAGACCCAGTACTTC.